The rows below give T cell receptor beta chains drawn from one sample of a study of T cells in localized non-small cell lung cancer. Here immunoSEQ multiplex PCR was the method, and the copy in TCRdb shows in-frame clones only, minus some. The profile shows about 52,000 clones, 85% to 90% of them singletons. The material sequenced was PBMCs, taken before any cancer treatment. Receptors originate from a female donor with stage II lung adenocarcinoma. Both conserved end residues are part of each CDR3. Clone size is shown for a subset of rows, as once, few, many or a class of expanded clone.

>TRBV19|.
CASSPAAGLNGYTF
>TRBV19|.
CASSRAYSSYGYTF
>TRBV15|.
CATSRSRTGFLSNQPQHF
>TRBV30|.
CAWSALRTDTQYF
>TRBV27|.
CASSLFGGQGNTIYF
>TRBV27|.
CASSGGGAGETQYF
>TRBV18|once
CASSPGQGLNYGYTF
>TRBV30|once
CAWSVRMDQPGQVIGLYEQYF
>TRBV10-3|.
CAISESSGTDTQCF
>TRBV9|few
CASSVAGEAYTQYF
>TRBV15|.
CATSSDRGREGYTF
>TRBV6-1|.
CASSEQGSYNSPLHF
>TRBV5-4|.
CASSVPTGNYGYTF
>TRBV5-8|.
CASSWDSISRSGNTIYF
>TRBV5-1|.
CASSPATVNYGYTF
>TRBV7-8|.
CASSWGQGGTEAFF
>TRBV7-2|.
CASSVSHKKPQHF
>TRBV19|.
CASSIRSPMGNQPQHF
>TRBV5-1|.
CASSLDRLYAFF
>TRBV18|.
CASSPGRLNEQFF
>TRBV7-9|.
CATTPSGSTDTQYF
>TRBV2|.
CASSEVRLARGDTQYF
>TRBV19|.
CASSIWTDGELFF
>TRBV5-1|.
CASRASGGIEETQYF
>TRBV14|once
CASSQDSRRNEQFF
>TRBV18|.
CASSPRQGDGYTF
>TRBV7-6|.
CASSTSRGANYEQYF
>TRBV19|once
CASSYEGMRGYTF
>TRBV4-2|.
CASSQLDIYGYTF
>TRBV7-9|.
CASSLALAEGGEQYF
>TRBV7-9|.
CASSILTGGTEAFF
>TRBV14|few
CASSQDGGYYGYTF
>TRBV7-9|.
CASRSGTGRMGGYTF
>TRBV6-1|.
CASRESSYNEQFF
>TRBV5-4|.
CASSLEYGGYEQYF
>TRBV5-1|.
CASSLTSGVETQYF
>TRBV5-1|.
CASSFVGQGREKLFF
>TRBV11-2|.
CASSLDRASGNEQFF
>TRBV25-1|.
CASSETGRDTEAFF
>TRBV6-5|.
CASFRLGGGYTF
>TRBV28|.
CASSPRGQPNEKLFF